The clone carrying this T cell receptor (beta chain) was counted between two and nine times. Its cognate antigen is unknown. This record belongs to a study of CD8 T cells in ankylosing spondylitis. Using its own MiXCR run on the 5' RACE reads, TCRdb lists one record per CDR3 protein. Altogether approximately 45,000 distinct CDR3 sequences are present, approximately 11% being singletons, with the ten largest covering around 1.5%. CDR1 is DFQATT, CDR2 SNEGSKA, per germline (reference sequence). This CDR3 has 19 residues. Germline trimming cut 0 bases from V and 0 bases from J; bases unmatched to any gene: 11. Study conclusions and caveats: One TCR beta motif, made up of several highly homologous variants, appeared characteristic of ankylosing spondylitis blood.

This receptor was identified in a male donor with ankylosing spondylitis or in good health (not recorded which). Sequenced sample: blood, either unsorted or a sorted T cell fraction (not recorded which). This chain connects TRBV20-1 to TRBJ2-6; 7 nucleotides agree with TRBD1. CDR3 bases: TGCAGTGCTAGAGATAAGAAAACAGGGGCCTTCTCTGGGGCCAACGTCCTGACTTTC. Translating it yields CSARDKKTGAFSGANVLTF.